The following is a TCR beta chain sequence with its context. This clone's antigen is unknown. Base qualities are not recorded, but no much larger clone differs from it by a single base. The data derive from a study of cytomegalovirus exposure and HLA in healthy donors listed by TCRdb under 2017. About the full investigation: In an earlier analysis of approximately 500 of the donors, 276 Gb of sequence data and some 120 million unique TCR beta sequences from approximately 180 million T cells were reported. An early release covering just under 650 HLA-typed donors comprised approximately 290 gigabases of sequencing data and around 80 million unique TCR sequences. Of the approximately 400 genotyped donors, around 81% fell in the genetic ancestry cluster associated with self-reported Caucasian donors. The study was designed to test whether signatures of past pathogen exposure could be identified by cataloging public T cell receptors. Using immunosequencing, the study profiled T cell repertoires from fewer than 850 subjects and related those repertoires to cytomegalovirus serostatus. Along with the roughly 700-subject first cohort, a separate validation cohort of roughly 110 different subjects was used. To predict cytomegalovirus infection status, the study combined high-throughput TCR immunosequencing, statistical association of individual TCRs with disease status, and machine learning. A later analysis re-analyzed previously published TCR beta repertoires from roughly 690 donors and added high-resolution HLA genotyping to study TCR occurrence patterns. The later analysis used no new phenotypic data to find candidate immune exposures, relying instead on TCR beta sequences and their occurrence across donors. An earlier analysis of around 580 of the donors used high-throughput TCR beta sequencing to judge whether each TCR beta V gene segment behaved as functional or pseudogenic. Donor age, sex, ethnicity and CMV serostatus were compiled alongside the repertoire data. A later genetic analysis took genome-wide SNP genotypes for about three fifths of the 666 donors and used that subset as a discovery cohort. All discovery cohort repertoires had been generated using a single sequencing platform. HLA typing included class I and class II loci at four-digit resolution. The number of donors typed differed by locus, with roughly 629-640 for A, B, C, DRB1 and DQB1, around 520 for DQA1, approximately 580 for DPA1, and some 440 for DPB1. A handful of DR-DQ haplotypes were treated as single units for association and clustering because of strong linkage in the cohort. Across around 400 genotyped donors of the cohort, an average of roughly 250,000 unique TCR beta nucleotide sequences per donor were sequenced, and about a sixth of those sequences were non-productive. Results the study describes overall, beyond this receptor: A total of 150 to 200 TCR beta chains were listed by the study as associated with cytomegalovirus. Because counts were too low, more than 15 rarely observed V segments, including chromosome 9 orphons, were excluded from the earlier analysis of some 590 of the donors. Because the 87-base-pair reads could not distinguish some IMGT-functional V segments, including TRBV6-2 and TRBV6-3, those segments were excluded. Most TCR sequences were seen in very few donors, while some public TCRs were found in many individuals. In a later analysis, HLA-associated TCR beta chains showed more clonal expansion and lower generation probabilities than non-associated chains that were equally common. Presence/absence analyses assumed roughly uniform sequencing depth across donors, an assumption that may not hold. Because HLA typing was unavailable for some donors at each locus, only the typed subset was used in association tests. Linkage disequilibrium might explain the correlated functional status among segregating V segments, but an unknown experimental factor could not be ruled out. In a later genetic analysis, fewer N-insertions in productive TCRs were reported among donors in an Asian-associated ancestry cluster than the approximately 710-donor mean. Assigning TCR associations to individual alleles was difficult when HLA alleles, especially DR and DQ, strongly co-occurred. A later analysis associated 15,000 or so TCR beta sequences with specific HLA alleles at a false discovery rate of 0.05. The cohort was sequenced for TCR beta chains only, and without alpha or paired-chain data the features that could be detected were limited. The only immune exposure information available for the cohort was CMV serostatus. The authors suggested that the approach could potentially be extended to other disease states and immunological phenotypes. A further reported finding was that TCR beta sequences accurately predicted the HLA-A and HLA-B alleles for most subjects in the first cohort. According to a later analysis, most CMV-associated TCR beta chains appeared to be HLA-restricted, and the HLA associations seemed to be driven largely by CMV exposure. A later analysis found that TCR association rates varied across HLA loci, with DRB1 alleles showing the most associated TCRs and HLA-C alleles the fewest. In a later genetic analysis, a missense DCLRE1C variant was associated with V-gene and J-gene trimming of TCR beta chains, and the association was replicated in an independent cohort. The classifier was reported to diagnose cytomegalovirus status with high specificity and sensitivity in both the original and validation cohorts. A few of the identified cytomegalovirus-associated TCR beta chains were confirmed in vitro to be specific for cytomegalovirus antigens. Several of the top co-occurrence clusters appeared to be linked to parvovirus B19, influenza, CMV and Epstein-Barr virus, according to a later analysis. In an earlier analysis of 587 of the donors, most TCR beta V segments were observed in productive rearrangements about 90% or about 30% of the time, broadly matching IMGT annotations. The sequencing pipeline was judged likely to have produced a cluster of highly shared sequence variants as a technical artifact.

The library relied on the immunoSEQ multiplex PCR assay. The multiplex PCR relied on a mix of 60 forward primers for TCR Vbeta segments and 13 reverse primers for TCR Jbeta segments. Amplification of the CDR3 region of rearranged TCR beta genes was performed with a multiplex PCR assay on genomic DNA. Amplified TCR beta libraries were sequenced as 87-base-pair reads on the Illumina HiSeq System. Concerning the study's data processing: Across the roughly 600 repertoires, a later analysis counted tens of millions of unique TCR beta chains, around 11 million of which were shared by at least two donors. Raw reads were error-corrected and collapsed into unique sequences by a nearest-neighbor algorithm in which closely related sequences were merged to remove PCR and sequencing errors. To assign V, D and J gene segments, CDR3 sequences were aligned to IMGT reference sequences. For a sequence to be retained, a match of at least six nucleotides to both a V gene segment and a J gene segment was required. A rearrangement was called productive if the CDR3 had no stop codons and remained in frame with V and J, and every other rearrangement was called non-productive. CDR3 was defined according to IMGT convention as the region running from the second conserved V-encoded cysteine to the conserved J-encoded phenylalanine. In an earlier analysis of some 550 of the donors, sequences lacking an unambiguous match to a single V gene segment were excluded. An earlier analysis of 587 of the donors classified V segments as functional when productive rearrangements were above 56.7% and as segregating when the standard deviation between donors was above 5%. A statistical classification framework was built for diagnosing cytomegalovirus status from the catalog of TCR beta chain sequences. V and J gene assignment, in a later analysis, came from comparing TCR nucleotide sequences with IMGT/GENE-DB human TR gene sequences. In a later analysis, CDR3 sequences and most-parsimonious VDJ recombination scenarios were assigned using the TCRdist pipeline. A later analysis defined each TCR beta chain by its CDR3 amino acid sequence plus V-gene family, and excluded reads lacking a unique V-gene family. A later analysis removed over 500 highly shared, low-generation-probability nucleotide sequences to deal with suspected cross-contamination and a sequencing artifact. In a later analysis, a clonal expansion index for each public chain was calculated from normalized within-repertoire ranks of inferred template counts. Generation probabilities in a later analysis came from a VDJ recombination model fitted to out-of-frame rearrangements, and those results were checked against IGoR. In a later analysis, TCR-TCR, TCR-HLA and TCR-CMV co-occurrence was scored with hypergeometric tests, and a repertoire-size bias correction was applied to TCR pairs. A later analysis estimated false discovery rates by permuting HLA or CMV assignments 20 times. In a later analysis, co-occurring TCRs were grouped using DBSCAN, with TCRdist sequence similarity added in when clustering inside HLA-allele-positive subsets. Repertoires with fewer than 30,000 or more than 120,000 public chains, plus five repertoires with anomalous nucleotide sharing, were excluded from co-occurrence clustering. TCRdb retrieved this table from immuneACCESS and kept in-frame rearrangements only. Not all clones are present; in checked studies, unresolved V genes account for under half, and no reason is known for the remainder. V, J and clone size are taken as reported in that table, and D and trimming were inferred from the DNA itself. The sample table records around 130,000 clones; approximately 80% of these occur just once. Of the sample, 3% is held by the ten largest clones.

Including the terminal cysteine and phenylalanine, the CDR3 comprises 17 residues. The CDR3 DNA has 51 bases and is translated from base 1. V loses 4 bases, J loses 7 bases, and the germline ends lie 23 bases apart. Based on the germline V gene, the CDR1 and CDR2 sequences are MGHRA and YSYEKL. In total, roughly 670 healthy bone marrow donors made up the cohort. Cohort members were all nominally healthy when sampled, although unrecorded immune exposures were likely present. The donor was CMV seropositive and belonged to the group of 250 to 350 seropositive cohort members. A peripheral blood sample was collected from each donor, and TCR beta sequencing was performed on peripheral blood mononuclear cells. Genomic DNA was extracted from the blood cell samples with the Qiagen DNeasy Blood Extraction Kit.

The chain links TRBV4-1 with TRBJ2-1; D gene: possibly TRBD2, on 7 matching bases. The source material was PBMCs. This TCR derives from a woman aged 18-29 years in good health and CMV-seropositive. The base sequence is TGCGCCAGCAGCCCAAGGGGGGGCGGGGACGGGGAAAATGAGCAGTTCTTC. Its protein is CASSPRGGGDGENEQFF.